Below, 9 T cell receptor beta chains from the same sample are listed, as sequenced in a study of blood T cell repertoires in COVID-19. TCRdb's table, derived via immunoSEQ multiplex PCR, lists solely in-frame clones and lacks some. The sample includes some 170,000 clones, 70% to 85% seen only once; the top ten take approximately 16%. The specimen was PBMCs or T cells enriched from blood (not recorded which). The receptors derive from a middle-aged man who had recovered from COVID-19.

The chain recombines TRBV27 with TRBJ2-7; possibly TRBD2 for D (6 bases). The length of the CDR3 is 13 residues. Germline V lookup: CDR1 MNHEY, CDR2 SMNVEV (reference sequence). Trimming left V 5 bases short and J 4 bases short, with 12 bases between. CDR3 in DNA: TGTGCCAGCAGTCCCGGGGGTAGGTACGAGCAGTACTTC. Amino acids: CASSPGGRYEQYF.

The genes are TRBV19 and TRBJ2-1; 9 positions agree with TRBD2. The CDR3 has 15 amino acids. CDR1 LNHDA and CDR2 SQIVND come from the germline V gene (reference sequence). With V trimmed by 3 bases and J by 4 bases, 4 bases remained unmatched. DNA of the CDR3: TGTGCCAGTAGTATTCAAGCGGGGGGTTACAATGAGCAGTTCTTC. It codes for CASSIQAGGYNEQFF.

The CDR3 DNA follows: TGTGCCAGCAGCTTATTAGGGGATTTCCAAGAGACCCAGTACTTC. Residues: CASSLLGDFQETQYF. The chain recombines TRBV7-9 with TRBJ2-5, with a weak D call TRBD1 (5 bases). V was clipped by 2 bases and J by 1 base, with 11 bases between them. Germline assignment: CDR1 SEHNR and CDR2 FQNEAQ (reference sequence). The CDR3 is 15 residues long.

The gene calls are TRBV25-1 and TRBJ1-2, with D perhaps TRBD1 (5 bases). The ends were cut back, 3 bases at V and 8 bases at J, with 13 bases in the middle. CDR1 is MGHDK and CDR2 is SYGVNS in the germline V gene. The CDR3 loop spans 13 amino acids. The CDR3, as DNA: TGTGCCAGCAGTGACAGGGTCGCTGGGGGCTACACCTTC. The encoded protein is CASSDRVAGGYTF.

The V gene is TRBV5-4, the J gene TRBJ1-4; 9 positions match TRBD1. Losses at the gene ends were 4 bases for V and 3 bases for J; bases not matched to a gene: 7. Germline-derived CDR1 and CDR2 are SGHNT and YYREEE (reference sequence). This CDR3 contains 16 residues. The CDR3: CASSPGGTGSNEKLFF. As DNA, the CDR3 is TGTGCCAGCAGCCCGGGTGGGACAGGGTCTAATGAAAAACTGTTTTTT.

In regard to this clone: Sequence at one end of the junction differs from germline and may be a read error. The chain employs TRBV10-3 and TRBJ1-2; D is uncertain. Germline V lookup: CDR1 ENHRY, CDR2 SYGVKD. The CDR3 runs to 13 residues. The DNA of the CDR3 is TGTGCCGTCAGTGAGTACACAAACTATGGCTACACCTTC. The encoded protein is CAVSEYTNYGYTF.

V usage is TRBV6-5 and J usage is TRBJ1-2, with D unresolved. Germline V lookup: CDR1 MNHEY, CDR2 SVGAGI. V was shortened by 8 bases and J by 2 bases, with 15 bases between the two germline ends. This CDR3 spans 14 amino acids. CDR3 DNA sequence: TGTGCCAGCTGCCCGGGAGGCAGGAACTATGGCTACACCTTC. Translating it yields CASCPGGRNYGYTF.

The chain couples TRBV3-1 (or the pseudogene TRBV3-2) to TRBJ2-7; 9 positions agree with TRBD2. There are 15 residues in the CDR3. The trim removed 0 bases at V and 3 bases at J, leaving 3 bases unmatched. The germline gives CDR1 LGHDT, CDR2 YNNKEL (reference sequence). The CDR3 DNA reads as TGTGCCAGCAGCCAAGAAGGGCGGGGGGGCTACGAGCAGTACTTC. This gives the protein CASSQEGRGGYEQYF.

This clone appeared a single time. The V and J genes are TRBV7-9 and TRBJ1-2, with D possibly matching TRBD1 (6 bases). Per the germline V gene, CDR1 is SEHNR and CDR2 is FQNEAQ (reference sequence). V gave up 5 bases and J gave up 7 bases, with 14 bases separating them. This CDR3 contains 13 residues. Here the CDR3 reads CASSVPDSFGYTF. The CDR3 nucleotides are TGTGCCAGCAGCGTCCCGGACAGTTTTGGCTACACCTTC.